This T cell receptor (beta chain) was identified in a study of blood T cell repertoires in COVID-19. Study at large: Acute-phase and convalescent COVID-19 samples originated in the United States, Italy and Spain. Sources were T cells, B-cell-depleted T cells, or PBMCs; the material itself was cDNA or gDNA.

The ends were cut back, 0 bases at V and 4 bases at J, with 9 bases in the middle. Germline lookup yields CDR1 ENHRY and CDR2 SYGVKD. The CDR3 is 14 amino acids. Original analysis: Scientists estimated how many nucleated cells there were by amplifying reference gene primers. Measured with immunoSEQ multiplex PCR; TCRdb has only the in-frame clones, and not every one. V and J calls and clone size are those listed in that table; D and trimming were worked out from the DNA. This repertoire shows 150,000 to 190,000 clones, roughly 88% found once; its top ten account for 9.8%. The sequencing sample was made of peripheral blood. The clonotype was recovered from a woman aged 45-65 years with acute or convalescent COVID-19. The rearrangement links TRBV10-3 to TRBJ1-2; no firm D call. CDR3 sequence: CAISESRGSYGYTF. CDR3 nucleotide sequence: TGTGCCATCAGTGAGTCGAGAGGGAGCTATGGCTACACCTTC.